These 20 T cell receptor beta chains came from one sample sequenced in a study of blood T cell repertoires in COVID-19. TCRdb's table, derived via immunoSEQ multiplex PCR, lists solely in-frame clones and lacks some. The sample has roughly 390,000 clones, roughly 85% seen once. The sequencing sample was made of peripheral blood. The receptor set was obtained from a woman younger than 30 with acute or convalescent COVID-19.

In nucleotides, the CDR3 is TGTGCCAGCAGCGTAGTTTCTGCGGGAGCATACAATGAGCAGTTCTTC. Encoded protein: CASSVVSAGAYNEQFF. The gene calls are TRBV9 and TRBJ2-1, with 7 nucleotides matching TRBD2. With V trimmed by 0 bases and J by 4 bases, 7 bases remained unmatched. The CDR3 loop spans 16 amino acids. From germline, CDR1 is SGDLS and CDR2 YYNGEE.

The chain couples TRBV4-2 to TRBJ2-1, with D tentatively TRBD2 (5 bases). The length of the CDR3 is 16 residues. Germline V gene data show CDR1 as LGHNA and CDR2 as YNFKEQ. Trimming shortened V by 2 bases and J by 3 bases, and 14 bases separated the two germline ends. The CDR3: CASSQPAAEIYNEQFF. The CDR3 bases are TGTGCCAGCAGCCAACCAGCGGCAGAGATCTACAATGAGCAGTTCTTC.

Turning to this clone: In the same sample, other DNA sequences code for this CDR3. This chain links TRBV28 with TRBJ1-1; possibly TRBD1 for D (5 bases). The ends were cut back, 3 bases at V and 2 bases at J, with 7 bases in the middle. Germline values: CDR1 MDHEN, CDR2 SYDVKM. There are 13 residues in the CDR3. CDR3 in amino acids: CASSLGLNTEAFF. The CDR3, as DNA: TGTGCCAGCAGTTTGGGACTTAACACTGAAGCTTTCTTT. Based on the CDR3 plus reference TRBV28 and TRBJ1-1, the full variable domain is DVKVTQSSRYLVKRTGEKVFLECVQDMDHENMFWYRQDPGLGLRLIYFSYDVKMKEKGDIPEGYSVSREKKERFSLILESASTNQTSMYLCASSLGLNTEAFFGQGTRLTVV.

The chain employs TRBV27 and TRBJ2-1; D gene uncertain. Germline loops: CDR1 MNHEY, CDR2 SMNVEV (reference sequence). V lost 5 bases to trimming and J lost 6 bases, with 5 bases between them. CDR3 length: 11 amino acids. CDR3 in amino acids: CASSAGNEQFF. The DNA for the CDR3 is TGTGCCAGCAGTGCCGGCAATGAGCAGTTCTTC.

The chain employs TRBV27 and TRBJ1-1, with D unresolved. The CDR3 spans 12 residues. Germline V gives CDR1 MNHEY, CDR2 SMNVEV (reference sequence). The V and J ends lost 5 bases and 0 bases respectively, with 4 bases between them. Here the CDR3 reads CASSQVNTEAFF. CDR3 DNA sequence: TGTGCCAGCAGTCAGGTGAACACTGAAGCTTTCTTT.

V gene TRBV5-5 combines with J gene TRBJ2-7; 8 bases fit TRBD1. With 4 bases clipped from V and 4 bases from J, the junction kept 10 bases outside the gene matches. This CDR3 region has 15 residues. The germline V gene has CDR1 SGHKS and CDR2 YYEKEE (reference sequence). The CDR3, as DNA: TGTGCCAGCAGCCAATCCGGGACAGGCATTTACGAGCAGTACTTC. This translates into CASSQSGTGIYEQYF.

This clone was seen a single time. This rearrangement joins TRBV24-1 to TRBJ1-2; 9 bases fit TRBD1. The CDR3 is 14 amino acids. The ends lost 6 bases at V and 6 bases at J; junction bases unmatched: 7. Germline lookup yields CDR1 KGHDR and CDR2 SFDVKD. In DNA form, the CDR3 reads TGTGCCACCAGTCCCGGGACAGGGTTTGATGGCTACACCTTC. Translating it yields CATSPGTGFDGYTF.

The genes are TRBV5-1 and TRBJ2-7; 7 nucleotides match TRBD1. After removal of 4 bases from V and 0 bases from J, the junction contained 4 bases not matched to a gene. The CDR3 spans 14 residues. In germline, CDR1 is SGHRS, CDR2 YFSETQ. The DNA of the CDR3 is TGCGCCAGCAGCGACAGGGAAGGCTCCTACGAGCAGTACTTC. Amino acid sequence: CASSDREGSYEQYF.

This clone was detected once. V and J are TRBV5-4 and TRBJ1-1, with a tentative D call TRBD1 (5 bases). CDR1 and CDR2 from the germline V gene are SGHNT and YYREEE (reference sequence). The CDR3 consists of 15 residues. Trimming left V 0 bases short and J 0 bases short, with 9 bases between. CDR3 sequence reads: CASSLGAGLNTEAFF. The CDR3 DNA sequence: TGTGCCAGCAGCTTGGGGGCAGGGTTGAACACTGAAGCTTTCTTT.

The gene calls are TRBV5-4 and TRBJ1-2, with 9 nucleotides matching TRBD1. CDR3 length equals 14 residues. CDR1 SGHNT and CDR2 YYREEE come from the germline V gene (reference sequence). V shed 4 bases, J shed 5 bases, and the junction held 6 bases outside the gene matches. The CDR3 is CASSMDRGVYGYTF. The CDR3 nucleotides are TGTGCCAGCAGCATGGACAGGGGCGTATATGGCTACACCTTC.

The chain has TRBV19 and TRBJ1-1; 7 bases fit TRBD1. The CDR3 has 16 residues. The J segment lost 1 base and the V segment lost 8 bases, leaving 13 bases of the junction unmatched. Per germline, CDR1 LNHDA and CDR2 SQIVND (reference sequence). CDR3 sequence: CASDIGGTEGNTEAFF. DNA of the CDR3: TGTGCCAGTGACATCGGTGGGACAGAGGGGAACACTGAAGCTTTCTTT.

The rearrangement joins TRBV7-9 to TRBJ1-2; possible D gene TRBD1, 5 bases. The CDR3 runs 17 residues. V was trimmed by 1 base and J by 4 bases, leaving 19 bases between them. In germline, CDR1 is SEHNR, CDR2 FQNEAQ (reference sequence). The CDR3 nucleotides are TGTGCCAGCAGCTTAGGTGGGGCTGGGGCATTTTTCTATGGCTACACCTTC. It encodes CASSLGGAGAFFYGYTF. Full variable domain (outside the CDR3, taken from reference TRBV7-9 and TRBJ1-2): DTGVSQNPRHKITKRGQNVTFRCDPISEHNRLYWYRQTLGQGPEFLTYFQNEAQLEKSRLLSDRFSAERPKGSFSTLEIQRTEQGDSAMYLCASSLGGAGAFFYGYTFGSGTRLTVV.

CDR3 amino acids: CAWGQLGAEQYF. In DNA, the CDR3 is TGTGCCTGGGGACAGTTGGGAGCCGAGCAGTACTTC. The chain employs TRBV30 and TRBJ2-7, with D perhaps TRBD1 (6 bases). CDR3 length: 12 residues. Trimming took 5 bases from V and 6 from J, leaving 14 bases between them. The germline V gene has CDR1 GTSNPN and CDR2 SVGIG (reference sequence).

The rearrangement uses TRBV5-6 and TRBJ1-5; maybe TRBD1 (5 bases). This CDR3 has 15 amino acids. The germline CDR1 and CDR2 sequences are SGHDT and YYEEEE. The V end lost 3 bases, the J end lost 4 bases, and 14 bases lay between the germline ends. The CDR3 bases are TGTGCCAGCAGCTCCGCGGGGACGGCTAATCAGCCCCAGCATTTT. This encodes CASSSAGTANQPQHF.

The chain couples TRBV5-4 to TRBJ2-4; maybe TRBD2 (5 bases). The V gene's germline CDR1 is SGHNT and CDR2 YYREEE (reference sequence). Trimming stripped 0 bases from V and 8 bases from J, with 15 bases between. The CDR3 is made up of 15 amino acids. CDR3 residues: CASSLASSPRDIQYF. The CDR3 region has the DNA TGTGCCAGCAGCTTGGCCTCTAGCCCAAGGGACATTCAGTACTTC.

The chain couples TRBV9 to TRBJ1-1; 8 bases line up with TRBD1. The germline gives CDR1 SGDLS, CDR2 YYNGEE. V gave up 1 base and J gave up 4 bases; unmatched junction bases: 21. The CDR3 consists of 20 residues. The CDR3 bases are TGTGCCAGCAGCGTAAACCTCCTAGCGGACAGGGTCGGTTTCGGCACTGAAGCTTTCTTT. Translated: CASSVNLLADRVGFGTEAFF.

The chain joins TRBV5-4 to TRBJ2-1; no reliable D call. In germline, CDR1 is SGHNT, CDR2 YYREEE (reference sequence). The CDR3 length is 11 residues. V was cut by 7 bases and J by 4 bases, with 6 bases left in between. The CDR3 nucleotides are TGTGCCAGCCTTGTTTACAATGAGCAGTTCTTC. It specifies CASLVYNEQFF.

V is TRBV29-1 and J is TRBJ2-7, with D tentatively TRBD2 (5 bases). The germline V gene has CDR1 SQVTM and CDR2 ANQGSEA. Trimming cost V 7 bases and J 5 bases, with 18 bases left between them. The CDR3 sequence is 13 residues long. CDR3 in DNA: TGCAGCGCCCGGGGTGGTTTCTCAGACGAGCAGTACTTC. It encodes CSARGGFSDEQYF.

J is TRBJ1-5 and V is TRBV7-2; D is ambiguous. V was clipped by 5 bases and J by 11 bases, with 19 bases between them. Germline CDR1 reads SGHTA; CDR2 reads FQGNSA. The CDR3 spans 14 residues. The CDR3 region is CASSPSGGYGTQHF. The CDR3 nucleotides are TGTGCCAGCAGCCCCAGCGGAGGGTACGGGACCCAGCATTTT.

The genes are TRBV2 and TRBJ2-5, with TRBD2 as a possible D gene (6 bases). Looked up from germline, CDR1 is SNHLY and CDR2 is FYNNEI. The germline V and J ends were trimmed by 4 bases and 4 bases, with 10 bases remaining between them. This CDR3 is built from 13 residues. CDR3 sequence reads: CASSAGEVETQYF. The CDR3 DNA reads as TGTGCCAGCAGTGCGGGGGAGGTAGAGACCCAGTACTTC. The whole variable domain, remainder taken from reference TRBV2 and TRBJ2-5, is EPEVTQTPSHQVTQMGQEVILRCVPISNHLYFYWYRQILGQKVEFLVSFYNNEISEKSEIFDDQFSVERPDGSNFTLKIRSTKLEDSAMYFCASSAGEVETQYFGPGTRLLVL.